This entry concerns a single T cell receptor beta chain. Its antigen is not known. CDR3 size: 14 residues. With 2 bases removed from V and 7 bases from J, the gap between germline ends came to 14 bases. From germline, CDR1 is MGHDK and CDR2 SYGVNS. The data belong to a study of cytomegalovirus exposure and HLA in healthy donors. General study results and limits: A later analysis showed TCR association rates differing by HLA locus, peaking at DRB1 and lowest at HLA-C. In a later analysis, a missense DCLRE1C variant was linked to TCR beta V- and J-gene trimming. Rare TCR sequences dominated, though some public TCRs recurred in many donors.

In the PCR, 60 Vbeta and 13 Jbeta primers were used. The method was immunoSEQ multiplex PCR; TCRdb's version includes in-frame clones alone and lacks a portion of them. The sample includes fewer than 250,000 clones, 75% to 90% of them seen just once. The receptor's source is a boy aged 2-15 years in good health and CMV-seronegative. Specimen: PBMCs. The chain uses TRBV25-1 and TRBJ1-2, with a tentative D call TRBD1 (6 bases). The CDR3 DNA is TGTGCCAGCAGTGAAAGGGGGGGCGAGGGTGGCTACACCTTC. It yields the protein CASSERGGEGGYTF.